One and the same sample provided the 11 T cell receptor beta chains below, sequenced in a study of T cells in Graves' hyperthyroidism and ophthalmopathy. The investigators amplified TCR beta CDR3 regions from RNA transcripts. HTBI primers were used for first-round RT-PCR of the TCR CDR3. TCRdb reprocessed the multiplex PCR reads with MiXCR, giving one entry per CDR3 protein. The sample has hundreds of thousands of distinct CDR3 sequences, about 15% seen once; the top ten hold approximately 32%. Sequenced material: blood. These receptors originate from a woman in her twenties or thirties with Graves' hyperthyroidism.

Turning to this clonotype: This could be a read error, since a much larger clone is one nucleotide away. The chain is built from TRBV7-9 and TRBJ1-5; possible D gene TRBD1, 5 bases. The length of the CDR3 is 12 residues. CDR1 is SEHNR and CDR2 is FQNEAQ in the germline V gene (reference sequence). CDR3 in DNA: TGTGCCAGCAGACGGGGGGATCAGCGCCAGCATTTT. Protein: CASRRGDQRQHF.

At least ten counts were recorded for this clonotype. The chain recombines TRBV24-1 with TRBJ1-5, with TRBD1 matching 9 bases. Germline CDR1 and CDR2: KGHDR and SFDVKD. V was pared by 4 bases and J by 5 bases, with 11 bases of the junction left unmatched. The CDR3 has 17 amino acids. CDR3 residues: CATSDSGTGLRDQPQHF. For the CDR3, the DNA is TGTGCCACCAGTGACTCTGGGACAGGGCTCCGGGATCAGCCCCAGCATTTT.

The gene calls are TRBV4-1 and TRBJ2-7; 7 bases agree with TRBD1. Germline V gene lookup returns CDR1 MGHRA and CDR2 YSYEKL. V shed 3 bases, J shed 1 base, and the junction held 9 bases outside the gene matches. This CDR3 is built from 16 residues. The CDR3 nucleotides read TGCGCCAGCAGCCACCTGACAGGGACCTTTTCCTACGAGCAGTACTTC. Encoded protein: CASSHLTGTFSYEQYF.

This clonotype was counted only a few times. The chain joins TRBV29-1 to TRBJ2-1; D may be TRBD2 (5 bases). V was shortened by 1 base and J by 10 bases, with 11 bases between the two germline ends. Germline V gives CDR1 SQVTM, CDR2 ANQGSEA. The CDR3 extends over 12 amino acids. The CDR3 spells CSVEAGDGEQFF. The CDR3 DNA reads as TGCAGCGTTGAAGCCGGGGATGGCGAGCAGTTCTTC.

The V call is TRBV5-6, the J call TRBJ2-7, with D perhaps assigned TRBD1 or TRBD2 (6 bases each). Trimming shortened V by 2 bases and J by 5 bases, and 14 bases separated the two germline ends. The CDR3 spans 14 residues. CDR1 and CDR2 (germline): SGHDT, YYEEEE. CDR3 sequence (DNA): TGTGCCAGCAGCTTATCAGGGGAGGTCAACGAGCAGTACTTC. This translates into CASSLSGEVNEQYF.

The chain is built from TRBV20-1 and TRBJ2-4, with D perhaps matching TRBD1 (6 bases). This CDR3 has 16 amino acids. The germline V gene has CDR1 DFQATT and CDR2 SNEGSKA (reference sequence). The ends were cut back, 6 bases at V and 2 bases at J, with 20 bases in the middle. Written as DNA, the CDR3 is TGCAGTGCCCTAAGGGGGTCAGACGGGACCAAAAACATTCAGTACTTC. This encodes CSALRGSDGTKNIQYF.

This clonotype was picked up a small number of times. The V and J genes are TRBV30 and TRBJ2-1; D is perhaps TRBD2 (6 bases). V dropped 1 base and J dropped 0 bases, with 13 bases sitting between them. The CDR3 is 16 amino acids. Germline V lookup: CDR1 GTSNPN, CDR2 SVGIG (reference sequence). CDR3 sequence (DNA): TGTGCCTGGAGTGCTGCCGCGGGGAGCTCCTACAATGAGCAGTTCTTC. This translates into CAWSAAAGSSYNEQFF. Supplemented by reference TRBV30 and TRBJ2-1, the full variable domain reads SQTIHQWPATLVQPVGSPLSLECTVEGTSNPNLYWYRQAAGRGLQLLFYSVGIGQISSEVPQNLSASRPQDRQFILSSKKLLLSDSGFYLCAWSAAAGSSYNEQFFGPGTRLTVL.

This clonotype appeared many times. The chain is built from TRBV28 and TRBJ2-7; possible D gene TRBD1, 6 bases. Germline V CDR1 and CDR2: MDHEN, SYDVKM. V dropped 3 bases and J dropped 3 bases, with 18 bases sitting between them. The CDR3 totals 16 residues. CDR3 nucleotides: TGTGCCAGCAGTTTGTATCCCCCGGACAGACTCTACGAGCAGTACTTC. The encoded protein is CASSLYPPDRLYEQYF.

The table lists this clonotype with many counts. The chain recombines TRBV20-1 with TRBJ2-7, with TRBD2 matching 8 bases. CDR3 length: 14 residues. Trimming cost V 2 bases and J 3 bases; bases outside gene matches: 6. Looked up from germline, CDR1 is DFQATT and CDR2 is SNEGSKA (reference sequence). CDR3 sequence reads: CSARTPGLDYEQYF. The CDR3 DNA sequence: TGCAGTGCTAGAACCCCGGGACTAGACTACGAGCAGTACTTC.

There are many counts of this clonotype. This chain connects TRBV6-1 to TRBJ2-4; D not resolved. V lost 2 bases, J lost 5 bases, and 7 bases lay in between. Germline assignment: CDR1 MNHNS and CDR2 SASEGT. The CDR3 sequence is 13 residues long. CDR3 amino acids: CASSELGENIQYF. The CDR3 nucleotides read TGTGCCAGCAGTGAACTAGGTGAAAACATTCAGTACTTC.

The chain recombines TRBV5-5 with TRBJ2-1; D remains unclear. The CDR3 sequence is 13 residues long. In germline, CDR1 is SGHKS, CDR2 YYEKEE (reference sequence). V was clipped by 7 bases and J by 4 bases, with 12 bases between them. The CDR3 region is CASQTTPYNEQFF. In DNA, the CDR3 is TGTGCCAGCCAAACCACCCCATACAATGAGCAGTTCTTC.